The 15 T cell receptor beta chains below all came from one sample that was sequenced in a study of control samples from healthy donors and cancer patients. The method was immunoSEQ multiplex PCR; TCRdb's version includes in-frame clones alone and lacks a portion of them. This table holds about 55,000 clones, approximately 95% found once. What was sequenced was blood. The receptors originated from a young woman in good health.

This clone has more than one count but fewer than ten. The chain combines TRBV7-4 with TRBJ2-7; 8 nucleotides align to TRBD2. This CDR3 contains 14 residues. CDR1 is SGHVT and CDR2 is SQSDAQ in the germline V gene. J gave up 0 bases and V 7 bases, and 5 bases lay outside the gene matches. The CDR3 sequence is CASNPGTSSYEQYF. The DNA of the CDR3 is TGTGCCAGCAATCCCGGGACTAGCTCCTACGAGCAGTACTTC.

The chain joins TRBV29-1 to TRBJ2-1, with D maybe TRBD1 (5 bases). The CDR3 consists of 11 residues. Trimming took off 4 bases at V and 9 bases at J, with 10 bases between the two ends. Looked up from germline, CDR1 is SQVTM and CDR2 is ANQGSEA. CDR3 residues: CSVVVGVEQFF. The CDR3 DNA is TGCAGCGTTGTGGTAGGGGTTGAGCAGTTCTTC.

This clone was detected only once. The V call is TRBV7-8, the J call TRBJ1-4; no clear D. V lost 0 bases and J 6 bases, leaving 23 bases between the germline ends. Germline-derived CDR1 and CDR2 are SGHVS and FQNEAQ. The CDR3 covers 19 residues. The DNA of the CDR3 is TGTGCCAGCAGCTTAGCGCCTCTAGGAAACCCGGAAATCTATGAAAAACTGTTTTTT. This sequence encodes CASSLAPLGNPEIYEKLFF.

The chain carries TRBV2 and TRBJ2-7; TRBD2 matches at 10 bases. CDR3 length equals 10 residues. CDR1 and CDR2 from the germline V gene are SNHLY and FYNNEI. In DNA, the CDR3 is TGTGTCCCGGGACTAGCGAAGCAGTACTTC. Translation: CVPGLAKQYF.

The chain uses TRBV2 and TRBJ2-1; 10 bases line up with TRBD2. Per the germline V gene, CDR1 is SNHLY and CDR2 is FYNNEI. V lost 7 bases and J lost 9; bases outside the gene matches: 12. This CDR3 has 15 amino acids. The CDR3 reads CASMFITSGVSEQFF. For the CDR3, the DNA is TGTGCCAGCATGTTTATCACTAGCGGGGTGAGTGAGCAGTTCTTC.

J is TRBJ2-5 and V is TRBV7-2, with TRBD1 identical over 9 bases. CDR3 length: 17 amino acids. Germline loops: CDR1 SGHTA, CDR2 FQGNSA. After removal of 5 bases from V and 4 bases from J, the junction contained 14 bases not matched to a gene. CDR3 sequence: CASSTRLTGGERETQYF. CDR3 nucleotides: TGTGCCAGCAGCACCAGACTCACAGGGGGCGAAAGAGAGACCCAGTACTTC.

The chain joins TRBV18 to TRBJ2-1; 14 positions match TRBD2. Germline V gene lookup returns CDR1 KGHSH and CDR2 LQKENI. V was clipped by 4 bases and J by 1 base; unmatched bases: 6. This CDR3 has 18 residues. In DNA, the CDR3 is TGTGCCAGCTCACTGGGACTAGCGGGAGCAGGGTCCTACAATGAGCAGTTCTTC. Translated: CASSLGLAGAGSYNEQFF.

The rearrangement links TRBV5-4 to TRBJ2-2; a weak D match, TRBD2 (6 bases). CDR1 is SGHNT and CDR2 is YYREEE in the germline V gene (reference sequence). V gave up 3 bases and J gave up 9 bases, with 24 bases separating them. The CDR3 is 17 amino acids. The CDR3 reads CASSYGEDYQLFRELFF. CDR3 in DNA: TGTGCCAGCAGCTACGGAGAGGACTACCAGTTATTTCGGGAGCTGTTTTTT.

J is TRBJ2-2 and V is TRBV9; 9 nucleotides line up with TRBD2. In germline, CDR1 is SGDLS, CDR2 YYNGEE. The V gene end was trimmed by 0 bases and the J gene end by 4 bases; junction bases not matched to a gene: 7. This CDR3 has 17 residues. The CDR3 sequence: CASSVGVASGTTGELFF. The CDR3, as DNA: TGTGCCAGCAGCGTAGGGGTAGCTAGCGGGACCACCGGGGAGCTGTTTTTT.

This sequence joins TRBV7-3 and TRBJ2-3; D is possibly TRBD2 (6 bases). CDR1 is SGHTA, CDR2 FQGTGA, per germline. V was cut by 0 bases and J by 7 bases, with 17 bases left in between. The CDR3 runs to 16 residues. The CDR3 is CASSLTGGTTGHTQYF. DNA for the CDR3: TGTGCCAGCAGCTTAACTGGCGGGACCACAGGACATACGCAGTATTTT.

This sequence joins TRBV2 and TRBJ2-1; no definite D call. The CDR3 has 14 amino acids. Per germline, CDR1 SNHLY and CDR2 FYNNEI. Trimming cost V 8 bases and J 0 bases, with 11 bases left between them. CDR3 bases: TGTGCCAGCCGGCCTAGTAGCTCCTACAATGAGCAGTTCTTC. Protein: CASRPSSSYNEQFF.

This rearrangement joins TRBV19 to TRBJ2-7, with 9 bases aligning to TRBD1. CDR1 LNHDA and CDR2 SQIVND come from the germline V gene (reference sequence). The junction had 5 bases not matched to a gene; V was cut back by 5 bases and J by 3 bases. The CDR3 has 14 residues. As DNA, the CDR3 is TGTGCCAGTAGTCCGGACAGGGGTTACTACGAGCAGTACTTC. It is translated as CASSPDRGYYEQYF.

The CDR3, as DNA: TGCGCCAGCAGCGCAACAGGGTCTGAGAATTCACCCCTCCACTTT. Translating it yields CASSATGSENSPLHF. The chain couples TRBV5-1 to TRBJ1-6; the D gene is possibly TRBD1 (6 bases). V was cut by 4 bases and J by 7 bases, with 15 bases left in between. The germline gives CDR1 SGHRS, CDR2 YFSETQ. The CDR3 is 15 residues long. Full variable domain (rest looked up from reference TRBV5-1 and TRBJ1-6): KAGVTQTPRYLIKTRGQQVTLSCSPISGHRSVSWYQQTPGQGLQFLFEYFSETQRNKGNFPGRFSGRQFSNSRSEMNVSTLELGDSALYLCASSATGSENSPLHFGNGTRLTVT.

The CDR3 loop is CASSAGTGRGNEQFF. The CDR3 DNA reads as TGTGCCAGCAGCGCGGGGACAGGGCGAGGGAATGAGCAGTTCTTC. V gene TRBV9 combines with J gene TRBJ2-1; 9 bases align to TRBD1. V trimming: 3 bases; J trimming: 7 bases; junction bases outside the gene matches: 8. The CDR3 totals 15 residues. Per the germline V gene, CDR1 is SGDLS and CDR2 is YYNGEE.

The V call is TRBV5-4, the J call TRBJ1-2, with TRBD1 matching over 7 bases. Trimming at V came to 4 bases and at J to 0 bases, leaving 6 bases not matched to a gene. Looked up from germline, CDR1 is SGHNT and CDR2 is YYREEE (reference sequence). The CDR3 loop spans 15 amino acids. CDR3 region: CASSHLGGSNYGYTF. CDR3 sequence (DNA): TGTGCCAGCAGCCATCTAGGGGGCTCTAACTATGGCTACACCTTC.